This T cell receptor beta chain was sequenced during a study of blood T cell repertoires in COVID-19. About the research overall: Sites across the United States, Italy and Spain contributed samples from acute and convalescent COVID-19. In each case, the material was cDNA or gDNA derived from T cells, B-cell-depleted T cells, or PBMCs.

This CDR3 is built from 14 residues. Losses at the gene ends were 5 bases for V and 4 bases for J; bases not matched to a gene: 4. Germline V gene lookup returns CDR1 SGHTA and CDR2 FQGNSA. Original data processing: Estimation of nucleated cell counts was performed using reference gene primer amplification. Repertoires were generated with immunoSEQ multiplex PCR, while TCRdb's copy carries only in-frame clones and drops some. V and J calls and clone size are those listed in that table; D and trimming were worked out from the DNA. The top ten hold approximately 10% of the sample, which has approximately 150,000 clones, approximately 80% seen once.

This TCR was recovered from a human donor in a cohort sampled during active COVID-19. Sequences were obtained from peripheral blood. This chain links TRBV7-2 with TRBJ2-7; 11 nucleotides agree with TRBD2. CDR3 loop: CASSTWTSGYEQYF. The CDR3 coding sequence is TGTGCCAGCAGCACCTGGACTAGCGGGTACGAGCAGTACTTC. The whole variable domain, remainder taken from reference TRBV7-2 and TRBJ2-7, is GAGVSQSPSNKVTEKGKDVELRCDPISGHTALYWYRQSLGQGLEFLIYFQGNSAPDKSGLPSDRFSAERTGGSVSTLTIQRTQQEDSAVYLCASSTWTSGYEQYFGPGTRLTVT.